Listed below are T cell receptor beta chains from one sample, sequenced in a study of PD-1 and CTLA-4 blockade in melanoma. The protocol was immunoSEQ multiplex PCR, while the TCRdb copy is restricted to in-frame clones and leaves out a portion. Here the sample spans 30,000 or so clones, 80% to 95% being singletons. This sample comprised CD8+ T cells from peripheral blood, obtained from a patient given anti-PD-1 treatment. Every receptor here comes from a human donor with melanoma. Each CDR3 is given with its conserved first and last residue. A D gene is named only where the DNA matches it firmly. The size field is filled for only some rows; it gives once, few, many or a size class.

>NA|TRBV7-9|TRBD2|TRBJ2-2
TGTGCCAGCAGCTTAGTCGCGGGAGGGAACACCGGGGAGCTGTTTTTT
CASSLVAGGNTGELFF
>NA|TRBV7-9|TRBD1|TRBJ2-5
TGTGCCAGCAGCCAGGACAGGCTACAAGAGACCCAGTACTTC
CASSQDRLQETQYF
>NA|TRBV27|NA|TRBJ1-5
TGTGCCAGCAGTTCCCAAGCGAAGAATCAGCCCCAGCATTTT
CASSSQAKNQPQHF
>NA|TRBV5-1|TRBD1|TRBJ1-2
TGCGCCAGCAGCTCGGGACAGGGGGCGCTTTCTGGCTACACCTTC
CASSSGQGALSGYTF
>NA|TRBV5-8|NA|TRBJ2-5
TGTGCCAGCAGCTTCGGTACGGGCAGGGAGGAGACCCAGTACTTC
CASSFGTGREETQYF
>NA|TRBV10-3|NA|TRBJ1-6
TGTGCCATCAGTGAGGGAGATGGGGCCCTCCACTTT
CAISEGDGALHF
>NA|TRBV19|NA|TRBJ2-7
TGTGCCAGTAGTATATTTGGAGGGCAAACCGAGCAGTACTTC
CASSIFGGQTEQYF
>NA|TRBV5-6|NA|TRBJ2-5
TGTGCCAGCAGCTTGGGACTCAGTGGGTACCAAGAGACCCAGTACTTC
CASSLGLSGYQETQYF
>once|TRBV5-5|NA|TRBJ2-7
TGTGCCAGCAGGTGGACTGTCTCCCACGAGCAGTACTTC
CASRWTVSHEQYF
>NA|TRBV6-4|NA|TRBJ2-3
TGTGCCAGCAGTGAAAGTGTTGGGGGTCAACTCACAGATACGCAGTATTTT
CASSESVGGQLTDTQYF
>NA|TRBV5-8|NA|TRBJ2-1
TGTGCCAGCAGCTGGGGGCAGTCCTACAATGAGCAGTTCTTC
CASSWGQSYNEQFF
>NA|TRBV30|TRBD1|TRBJ2-7
TGTGCCTTGGGACAGGCAAACTCCTACGAGCAGTACTTC
CALGQANSYEQYF
>NA|TRBV7-8|NA|TRBJ1-5
TGTGCCAGCAGCTTGGATTGGGGGGCTCGCCAGCCCCAGCATTTT
CASSLDWGARQPQHF
>NA|TRBV19|TRBD1|TRBJ1-2
TGTGCCAGTAGTAAGACCGGGACAGGGGTTGGAGGCTACACCTTC
CASSKTGTGVGGYTF
>NA|TRBV6-5|TRBD1|TRBJ1-2
TGTGCCAGCACCACAGGGGGATGGAATGGCTACACCTTC
CASTTGGWNGYTF
>NA|TRBV27|TRBD1|TRBJ2-7
TGTGCCAGCAGTTTGGCGGACAGGGGATACGAGCAGTACTTC
CASSLADRGYEQYF
>NA|TRBV28|NA|TRBJ2-3
TGTGCCACTAAGCGGCCTAGCACAGATACGCAGTATTTT
CATKRPSTDTQYF
>NA|TRBV27|NA|TRBJ1-6
TGTGCCAGCAGTGATATAACAACTTATAATTCACCCCTCCACTTT
CASSDITTYNSPLHF
>NA|TRBV11-2|NA|TRBJ2-1
TGTGCCAGCAGCTACCCGTGGAGTGAAAATGAGCAGTTCTTC
CASSYPWSENEQFF
>NA|TRBV29-1|NA|TRBJ1-2
TGCAGCGTTGAAGGGCAGCTTAACTATGGCTACACCTTC
CSVEGQLNYGYTF
>NA|TRBV5-1|NA|TRBJ2-5
TGCGCCAGCAGCTTGGATAGGAGCGGTGAGACCCAGTACTTC
CASSLDRSGETQYF
>NA|TRBV6-5|NA|TRBJ1-1
TGTGCCAGCAGTTACTCGGTTGGGGCAACGAACACTGAAGCTTTCTTT
CASSYSVGATNTEAFF
>NA|TRBV7-9|TRBD1|TRBJ1-5
TGTGCCAGCAGTTCGGACAGGGATGGCAATCAGCCCCAGCATTTT
CASSSDRDGNQPQHF
>medium-sized|TRBV27|NA|TRBJ2-2
TGTGCCACCGCACAGGGATTGACCGGGGAGCTGTTTTTT
CATAQGLTGELFF
>once|TRBV5-8|TRBD2|TRBJ2-1
TGTGCCAGCAGCTCTCGAGCGGGATCCTCCAATGAGCAGTTCTTC
CASSSRAGSSNEQFF
>NA|TRBV14|TRBD1|TRBJ1-6
TGTGCCAGCAGCCAAGGACAGGGATGGTCCTATAATTCACCCCTCCACTTT
CASSQGQGWSYNSPLHF
>NA|TRBV6-2/TRBV6-3|NA|TRBJ1-5
TGTGCCAGCAGTTACGGGCCCGCCGGGGGCAATCAGCCCCAGCATTTT
CASSYGPAGGNQPQHF
>NA|TRBV7-8|NA|TRBJ2-2
TGTGCCAGCAGCTTAACGGGACTCGCCGGGGAGCTGTTTTTT
CASSLTGLAGELFF
>NA|TRBV11-2|NA|TRBJ2-5
TGTGCCAGCAGCTTAGGCCGGACGGATGGATGGCAAGAGACCCAGTACTTC
CASSLGRTDGWQETQYF
>NA|TRBV5-5|TRBD1|TRBJ1-5
TGTGCCAGCACCCCCGGACAGGGTAATCAGCCCCAGCATTTT
CASTPGQGNQPQHF
>once|TRBV6-5|TRBD2|TRBJ2-1
TGTGCCAGCACCTTTAGCGGGGTAGATGAGCAGTTCTTC
CASTFSGVDEQFF
>NA|TRBV7-2|TRBD2|TRBJ2-1
TGTGCCAGCAGCGCTACTAGCGGGGACGAGCAGTTCTTC
CASSATSGDEQFF
>NA|TRBV30|NA|TRBJ1-1
TGTGCCTGGAGTGGGCAAGGGGGCACTGAAGCTTTCTTT
CAWSGQGGTEAFF
>NA|TRBV19|NA|TRBJ1-2
TGTGCCAGTAGTATTCAACAGGTCGACTATGGCTACACCTTC
CASSIQQVDYGYTF
>once|TRBV30|TRBD1|TRBJ2-1
TGTGCCTGGAGCACAGGGGGCCATGAGCAGTTCTTC
CAWSTGGHEQFF
>once|TRBV7-3|NA|TRBJ2-2
TGTGCCAGCAGCTTGACGGGTTATTCCACCGGGGAGCTGTTTTTT
CASSLTGYSTGELFF
>NA|TRBV29-1|NA|TRBJ2-7
TGCAGCGTTGAAAGTGACAGCTACGAGCAGTACTTC
CSVESDSYEQYF
>NA|TRBV30|TRBD2|TRBJ2-1
TGTGCCTGGAGTGGGCTAGCGGGAAATGAGCAGTTCTTC
CAWSGLAGNEQFF
>NA|TRBV27|NA|TRBJ1-1
TGTGCCAGCAGTCCAGGACAGCTGAACACTGAAGCTTTCTTT
CASSPGQLNTEAFF
>NA|TRBV7-9|TRBD1|TRBJ1-4
TGTGCCAGCAGCTCCAGGGACAGGCCCGAAAAACTGTTTTTT
CASSSRDRPEKLFF
>NA|TRBV6-6|TRBD1|TRBJ1-2
TGTGCCAGCAGTCCGGCCAACAGGGGTTATGCCTTC
CASSPANRGYAF
>NA|TRBV4-2|NA|TRBJ2-1
TGTGCCAGCAGCCCCACCGACTACAATGAGCAGTTCTTC
CASSPTDYNEQFF